This T cell receptor beta chain was sequenced in a study of T-cell reconstitution after alpha-beta-depleted transplantation in children listed by TCRdb under 2016. Regarding the research as a whole: Using TCR repertoire profiling, the study quantitatively followed how T-cell immune reconstitution unfolded in children after TCRalphabeta/CD19-depleted allogeneic hematopoietic cell transplantation. Overall results and qualifications from the work: Over the following months the frequencies of hyperexpanded clones went down, and after one year T-cell counts and TCRbeta diversity were mostly credited to newly produced T cells. The apparently early recovery of alphabetaT-cell counts about two months after transplant reportedly depended on only several hundred rapidly expanded clones that came from non-depleted graft cells. In some patients, high TCRbeta diversity at day 60 was attributed to recipient T cells and intrathymic progenitors that had survived conditioning.

Library generation was performed with PCR. The sequencer listed for this sample is Illumina HiSeq 2500. To normalize quantification of the TCRbeta repertoire, the TCR libraries were built with molecular barcoding that relied on unique molecular identifiers. TCRdb ran its own pipeline on the public reads, namely fastp trimming at Q25 and MiXCR clone calling, and kept in-frame beta chains. Duplicate CDR3 protein sequences are folded into a single record with the most common DNA and genes. In this sample the table shows approximately 490,000 distinct CDR3 sequences, approximately 10% of which occur a single time. The top ten clonotypes cover 2% to 2.5% of the sample. The CDR1 and CDR2 encoded by the germline V gene are SGHRS and YFSETQ. Inclusive of the bounding cysteine and phenylalanine, the CDR3 is 18 residues long. The entry retains the CDR3 DNA only, 54 bases that are in frame from base 1. Unmatched junction bases come to 9, with V trimmed by 0 bases and J by 2 bases.

Explained via the paper, the treatment or condition label denotes: allogeneic hematopoietic cell transplantation with graft depleted of TCRalphabeta T cells and CD19 B cells. The children who served as transplant recipients had been given grafts of TCRalphabeta/CD19-depleted allogeneic hematopoietic cells. This clonotype was seen ten or more times. Which antigen it targets is not known. Base qualities are missing; no much larger clone stands one base away. The sequence was collected from a child aged 2 to 15 with inherited bone marrow failure, due to receive a stem cell transplant. This sequence uses TRBV5-1 and TRBJ2-3, with 10 central nucleotides matching TRBD2. The material sequenced was PBMCs, taken before TCRalphabeta/CD19-depleted stem cell transplant. The CDR3 sequence is CASSLALEAGGNTDTQYF. The nucleotide sequence is given as TGCGCCAGCAGCTTGGCCCTCGAAGCGGGAGGGAACACAGATACGCAGTATTTT.